This section outlines one T cell receptor beta chain sequence together with its context. This clonotype was counted a few times. Its antigen remains undetermined. Within one base of it there is no much larger clone, and no base qualities were kept. This specimen belongs to a study of T-cell memory formation after mild COVID-19 (dated by TCRdb to about 2021). About the study as a whole: TCR sequence clusters from the two donors were largely donor specific. Longitudinal TCRalpha and TCRbeta repertoire sequencing tracked T-cell clones expanding and contracting after mild COVID-19 in two donors. The cohort was made up of two young adult volunteers, one female and one male, who were previously healthy.

Summary of the overall study and its limitations: Some responding clones were detected in pre-infection memory, suggesting pre-existing cross-reactive memory T cells joined the SARS-CoV-2 response. Clones contracting from day 15 to 85 had balanced CD4/CD8 phenotypes, while a second wave expanding from day 15 to 37 was biased towards CD4+. Contracting CD4+ clones were found mainly in CM and EM memory subsets, while CD8+ clones were enriched in EMRA. Whether the second-wave clones peaking on day 37 were SARS-CoV-2 specific was not confirmed. Only a couple of mild cases were covered by the study, and larger cohorts that include severe cases with pre-infection samples were considered necessary.

PBMCs were isolated by Ficoll-Paque density gradient centrifugation. Sequencing used an Illumina NovaSeq 6000. TCRalpha and TCRbeta cDNA libraries were constructed by 5'RACE with constant-segment primers, with sample barcodes and unique molecular identifiers being introduced. RNA was extracted from every sample with Trizol reagent. Library amplification was performed in two PCR steps, and a second sample barcode and Illumina TruSeq adapters were introduced in the second step. Sequencing of libraries was performed on an Illumina NovaSeq with 2 x 150 bp paired-end reads. Turning to the authors' computational methods: Demultiplexing of reads and collapsing into UMI-guided consensus sequences were performed with migec v1.2.7. With mixcr v2.1.11, UMI consensuses were aligned to TRA and TRB V and J templates and assembled into clonotypes. A clonotype was counted as expanded or contracted only when both edgeR and NoisET called the clonotype significant, with the noise models trained on biological replicates. For edgeR calls, a false discovery rate-adjusted p below 0.01 and a log2 fold-change threshold of 1 were applied. As an exploratory analysis of dynamics, max-normalized trajectories of the 1000 most abundant clonotypes were examined with PCA combined with hierarchical clustering. The CD4 or CD8 phenotype of responding clones was assigned using the separately sequenced CD4+ and CD8+ repertoires. TCRdb reran the public reads through fastp at Q25 and MiXCR, keeping productive beta chains. Each entry is one CDR3 protein sequence, shown with its most common DNA and genes. The V and J calls were determined by TCRdb, not by the authors. A total of 350,000 or so distinct CDR3 sequences appear in this sample, more than 20% of them only once. Jointly, the top ten make up approximately 12% of the sample.

This TCR derives from an adult woman who had mild COVID-19 (a few samples of this study predate the infection). The sample titles of this study are shuffled in the database, so cell type and time point are left out; the donor was told from shared clones. The specimen was PBMCs or a T cell subset sorted from them (not recorded which).

DNA sequence: TGTGCCAGCAGCTTACTGCCCCCCCAAGAGACCCAGTACTTC. Its protein reads: CASSLLPPQETQYF. In this chain, TRBV7-9 is recombined with TRBJ2-5, with no confident D gene call. V drops 2 bases and J drops 1 base, leaving 8 bases in between. CDR1 SEHNR and CDR2 FQNEAQ were looked up in the germline V gene (reference sequence). From its cysteine to its phenylalanine, the CDR3 spans 14 amino acids. CDR3 DNA only is kept here, 42 bases in frame from base 1.